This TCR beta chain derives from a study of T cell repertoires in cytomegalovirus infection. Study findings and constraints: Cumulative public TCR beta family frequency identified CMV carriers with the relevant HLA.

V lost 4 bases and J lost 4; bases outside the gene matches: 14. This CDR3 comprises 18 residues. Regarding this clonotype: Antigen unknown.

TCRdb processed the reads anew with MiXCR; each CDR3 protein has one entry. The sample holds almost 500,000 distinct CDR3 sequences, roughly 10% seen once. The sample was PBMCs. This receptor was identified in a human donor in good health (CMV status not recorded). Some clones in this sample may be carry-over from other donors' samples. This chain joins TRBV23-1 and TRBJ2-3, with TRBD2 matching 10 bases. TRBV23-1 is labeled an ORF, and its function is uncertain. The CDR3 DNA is TGCGCCAGCAGTCTTCCACCCAGGAGCGGGAGGGCCGCAGATACGCAGTATTTT. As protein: CASSLPPRSGRAADTQYF.